Presented here are 13 T cell receptor beta chains from one specimen sequenced in a study of lymphopenia after photon versus proton radiotherapy. Sequenced by immunoSEQ multiplex PCR; TCRdb stores in-frame clones only, minus some. The sample includes fewer than 25,000 clones, about 89% of them seen just once. Sequences were derived from peripheral blood, sampled from a patient treated with proton-based radiotherapy. The receptors derive from a man older than 75 with esophageal cancer.

The gene calls are TRBV5-4 and TRBJ2-7; 10 bases agree with TRBD1. Germline CDR1 reads SGHNT; CDR2 reads YYREEE (reference sequence). The CDR3 has 15 amino acids. V lost 1 base, J lost 2 bases, and 3 bases stayed unmatched. CDR3 region: CASSLSGTGAYEQYF. The DNA for the CDR3 is TGTGCCAGCAGCTTGTCCGGGACAGGGGCCTACGAGCAGTACTTC.

The chain joins TRBV29-1 to TRBJ2-3, with D unresolved. V lost 4 bases, J lost 3 bases, and 8 bases lay in between. Looked up from germline, CDR1 is SQVTM and CDR2 is ANQGSEA. The CDR3 runs to 12 residues. CDR3 in amino acids: CSVVFFTDTQYF. The CDR3 region has the DNA TGCAGCGTTGTTTTCTTTACAGATACGCAGTATTTT.

The chain couples TRBV7-9 to TRBJ2-3; 8 nucleotides agree with TRBD2. Losses at the gene ends were 6 bases for V and 9 bases for J; bases not matched to a gene: 14. Germline loops: CDR1 SEHNR, CDR2 FQNEAQ (reference sequence). CDR3 size: 15 residues. CDR3 loop: CASSYGTSRSQTQYF. CDR3 DNA: TGTGCCAGCAGTTACGGGACTAGTCGTTCACAAACGCAGTATTTT.

This chain uses TRBV19 with TRBJ1-5; D is ambiguous. The CDR3 has 14 residues. Germline V gene lookup returns CDR1 LNHDA and CDR2 SQIVND (reference sequence). The V end lost 4 bases, the J end lost 7 bases, and 14 bases lay between the germline ends. CDR3 nucleotides: TGTGCCAGTAGTACTCCGGGCCTGGGGCAGCCCCAGCATTTT. Translating it yields CASSTPGLGQPQHF.

This sequence joins TRBV6-5 and TRBJ1-1; possibly TRBD1 for D (6 bases). Trimming took off 2 bases at V and 10 bases at J, with 17 bases between the two ends. CDR1 is MNHEY, CDR2 SVGAGI, per germline. CDR3 length: 14 residues. The CDR3 bases are TGTGCCAGCAGTTACGTCAGGACAGCTCGGCGAGCTTTCTTT. It codes for CASSYVRTARRAFF.

This clone was recorded only once. This chain uses TRBV5-6 with TRBJ2-2; no clear D gene. There are 14 residues in the CDR3. Germline CDR1 is SGHDT and CDR2 is YYEEEE. V gave up 4 bases and J gave up 6 bases, with 13 bases separating them. Written as DNA, the CDR3 is TGTGCCAGCAGCGGGTTGGGGTTAGCCGGGGAGCTGTTTTTT. This encodes CASSGLGLAGELFF.

This CDR3 is CASSPTNGELFF. CDR3 DNA: TGTGCCAGCAGCCCGACAAACGGGGAGCTGTTTTTT. This sequence joins TRBV7-3 and TRBJ2-2; D ambiguous. CDR1 is SGHTA and CDR2 is FQGTGA in the germline V gene. The CDR3 runs 12 residues. The ends were cut back, 5 bases at V and 7 bases at J, with 8 bases in the middle.

The rearrangement joins TRBV4-1 to TRBJ2-4, with a tentative D call TRBD1 (6 bases). The CDR3 extends over 14 amino acids. V lost 4 bases and J 6 bases, leaving 13 bases between the germline ends. Germline lookup yields CDR1 MGHRA and CDR2 YSYEKL. CDR3 nucleotide sequence: TGCGCCAGCAGCCCATCCACAGGGACAAACATTCAGTACTTC. Its translation: CASSPSTGTNIQYF.

This chain uses TRBV6-6 with TRBJ1-5, with TRBD1 matching over 7 bases. With V trimmed by 4 bases and J by 3 bases, 3 bases remained unmatched. Germline loops: CDR1 MNHNY, CDR2 SVGAGI (reference sequence). The CDR3 sequence is 14 residues long. The CDR3: CASSSGQINQPQHF. CDR3 bases: TGTGCCAGCAGTTCGGGACAGATCAATCAGCCCCAGCATTTT.

This chain links TRBV5-6 with TRBJ2-5; D unresolved. The CDR3 is 11 amino acids. Trimming shortened V by 5 bases and J by 5 bases, and 7 bases separated the two germline ends. Germline CDR1 and CDR2: SGHDT and YYEEEE. CDR3 coding DNA: TGTGCCAGCAGTGTCTTGGAGACCCAGTACTTC. The encoded protein is CASSVLETQYF.

The gene calls are TRBV29-1 and TRBJ2-7, with 7 bases fitting TRBD2. After removal of 2 bases from V and 2 bases from J, the junction contained 12 bases not matched to a gene. The CDR3 sequence is 16 residues long. Germline V gives CDR1 SQVTM, CDR2 ANQGSEA. CDR3 amino acids: CSVESFTPSGPYEQYF. The CDR3 bases are TGCAGCGTTGAATCGTTTACTCCTAGCGGACCCTACGAGCAGTACTTC.

V usage is TRBV11-3 and J usage is TRBJ2-1; D possibly uses TRBD1 or TRBD2 (6 bases each). Germline V gives CDR1 SGHNT, CDR2 YENEEA. V was pared by 5 bases and J by 8 bases, with 19 bases between. The CDR3 covers 15 residues. The CDR3 is CASSPEGGPAHEQFF. The CDR3 bases are TGTGCCAGCAGCCCCGAGGGGGGACCCGCTCATGAGCAGTTCTTC.

This CDR3 reads CASSSQPRQGWGADTQYF. CDR3 DNA: TGCGCCAGCAGCTCTCAACCTCGACAGGGATGGGGGGCAGATACGCAGTATTTT. The chain employs TRBV5-1 and TRBJ2-3; possibly TRBD1 for D (7 bases). With 3 bases removed from V and 4 bases from J, the gap between germline ends came to 24 bases. The germline CDR1 and CDR2 sequences are SGHRS and YFSETQ. This CDR3 has 18 residues.